This T cell receptor (beta chain) was sequenced during a study of cytomegalovirus exposure and HLA in healthy donors. This clone showed up just once. What it binds is unknown. There are 14 residues in the CDR3. In germline, CDR1 is SGHRS, CDR2 YFSETQ. V dropped 4 bases and J dropped 5; count of bases not matched to a gene: 7. This PCR relied on a set of 60 Vbeta primers and 13 Jbeta primers. Produced via immunoSEQ multiplex PCR; TCRdb's table is partial and in-frame only. The sample carries 150,000 to 200,000 clones, about 83% recorded once. Points from the study as a whole: A previous analysis found most TCR beta V segments productive roughly 87% or roughly 30% of the time.

The J gene is TRBJ2-5, the V gene TRBV5-1, with 8 bases fitting TRBD2. Specimen: PBMCs. The origin of this receptor is a woman in her 30s in good health and CMV-seronegative. In DNA, the CDR3 is TGCGCCAGCAGCCGGGAGGGGATGGTGGAGACCCAGTACTTC. Translated, it gives CASSREGMVETQYF.